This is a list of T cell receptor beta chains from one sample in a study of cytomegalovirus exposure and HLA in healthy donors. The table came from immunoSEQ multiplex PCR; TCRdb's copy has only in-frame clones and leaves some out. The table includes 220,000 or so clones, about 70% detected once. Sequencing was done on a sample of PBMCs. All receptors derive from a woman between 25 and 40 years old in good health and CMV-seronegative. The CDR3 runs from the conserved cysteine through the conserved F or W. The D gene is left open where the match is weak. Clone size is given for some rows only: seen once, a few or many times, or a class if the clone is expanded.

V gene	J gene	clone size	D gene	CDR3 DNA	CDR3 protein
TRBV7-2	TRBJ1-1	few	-	TGTGCCAGCAGCTTAGCGCGAAGGAGGACAGAGAACACTGAAGCTTTCTTT	CASSLARRRTENTEAFF
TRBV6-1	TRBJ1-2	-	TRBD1	TGTGACAGCAGTGGATCCGGACAGGCACTTTTTAACTATGGCTACACCTTC	CDSSGSGQALFNYGYTF
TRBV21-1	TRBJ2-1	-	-	TGTGCCAGCAGCAAAGAAGTGACGGACAGGGATTATGAGCAGTTCTTC	CASSKEVTDRDYEQFF
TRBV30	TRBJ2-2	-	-	TGTGCCTGGAGTGTAAGAGGGAACGCGAACACCGGGGAGCTGTTTTTT	CAWSVRGNANTGELFF
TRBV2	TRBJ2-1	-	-	-	CASILDRLVYNEQFF
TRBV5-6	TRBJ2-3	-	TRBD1	TGTGCCAGCAGCCCGAGGTGGGACAGGTATTCAGATACGCAGTATTTT	CASSPRWDRYSDTQYF
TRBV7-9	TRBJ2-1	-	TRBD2	TGTTCCAGCAGCAATAGCGGGGGGGCAGTCAATGAGCAGTTCTTC	CSSSNSGGAVNEQFF
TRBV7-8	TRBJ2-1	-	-	TGTGCCAGCAGCTTAGGTAGAAGCAATGAGCAGTTCTTC	CASSLGRSNEQFF
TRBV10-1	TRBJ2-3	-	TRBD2	TGCGCCAGCAGTGAGATTGCTAGCGGGTGGGCAGATACGCAGTATTTT	CASSEIASGWADTQYF
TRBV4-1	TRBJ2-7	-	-	TGCGCCAGCAGCCAAGGGCACCGGAGGATCGACGAGCAGTACTTC	CASSQGHRRIDEQYF
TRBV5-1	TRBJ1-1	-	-	TGCGCCAGCAGCTTGGCAGGGGAACTCACTGAAGCTTTCTTT	CASSLAGELTEAFF
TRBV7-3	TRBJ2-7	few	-	TGTGCCAGCAGCTTACAGGCGGGGGAGCAGTACTTC	CASSLQAGEQYF
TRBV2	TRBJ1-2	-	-	TGTGCCAGCAGTGTTGACACGGTGGGTGGCTACACCTTC	CASSVDTVGGYTF
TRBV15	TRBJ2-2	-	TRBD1	TGTGCCACCAGCAGGCCGTATAGGGGGCCCGGCTTGAACACCGGGGAGCTGTTTTTT	CATSRPYRGPGLNTGELFF
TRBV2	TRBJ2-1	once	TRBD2	TGTGCCAGCAGTGAAGGGTCTAGCGGTTACAATGAGCAGTTCTTC	CASSEGSSGYNEQFF
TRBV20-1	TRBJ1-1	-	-	TGCAGTCTAACGACGGGGACTGAAGCTTTCTTT	CSLTTGTEAFF
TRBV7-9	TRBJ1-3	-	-	TGTGCCAGCAGCTTGAGTGACTCTGGAAACACCATATATTTT	CASSLSDSGNTIYF
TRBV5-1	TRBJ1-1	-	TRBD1	TGCGCCAGCAGCTTGGCGGACAGGAGTTACACTGAAGCTTTCTTT	CASSLADRSYTEAFF
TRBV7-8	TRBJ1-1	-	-	TGTGCCAGCAGCCTGTTTAAGGCGGGTACGAACACTGAAGCTTTCTTT	CASSLFKAGTNTEAFF
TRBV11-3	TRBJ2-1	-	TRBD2	TGTGCCAGCAGCTTAGATCGGCTAGCGGCCCTCAATGAGCAGTTCTTC	CASSLDRLAALNEQFF
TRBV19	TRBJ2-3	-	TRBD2	TGTGCCAGTAGTCCAGGACTAGCGGGACTTGCAGATACGCAGTATTTT	CASSPGLAGLADTQYF
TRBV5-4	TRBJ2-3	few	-	TGTGCCAGCAGCTACGAGCGGAGCACAGATACGCAGTATTTT	CASSYERSTDTQYF
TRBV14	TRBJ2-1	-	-	TGTGCCAGCAGCCAAGGAAGGCTAGCGTCCACCTGGTTCTTC	CASSQGRLASTWFF
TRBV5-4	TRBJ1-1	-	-	TGTGCCAGCCCCTCCCCCGGGGGTGAAGCTTTCTTT	CASPSPGGEAFF
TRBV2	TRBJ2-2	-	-	TGTGCCAGCAGTGGTTCTTCAGAACATACCGGGGAGCTGTTTTTT	CASSGSSEHTGELFF
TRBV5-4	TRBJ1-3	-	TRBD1	TGTGCCAGCAGACTGGGGGACAGGGTTTTCTCTGGAAACACCATATATTTT	CASRLGDRVFSGNTIYF
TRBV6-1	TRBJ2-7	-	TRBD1	TGTGCCAGCAGTGACCGGGACAGATACTACGAGCAGTACTTC	CASSDRDRYYEQYF
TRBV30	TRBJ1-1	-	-	TGTGCCTGGAGTAGAATCAGGGGGAACACTGAAGCTTTCTTT	CAWSRIRGNTEAFF
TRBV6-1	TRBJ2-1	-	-	TGTGCGAGCGGGTTTGGGAGTGAGCAGTTCTTC	CASGFGSEQFF
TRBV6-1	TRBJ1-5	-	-	TGTGCCAGCAGTCGGGGAGGTCAGCCCCAGCATTTT	CASSRGGQPQHF